The clone carrying this TCR beta chain was detected only a few times. The entry originates in a study of control samples from healthy donors and cancer patients. V was shortened by 0 bases and J by 0 bases, with 10 bases between the two germline ends. Germline values: CDR1 LGHDT, CDR2 YNNKEL (reference sequence). This CDR3 contains 16 residues. Sequenced by immunoSEQ multiplex PCR; TCRdb stores in-frame clones only, minus some. The data show approximately 98,000 clones, almost 85% seen once. The chain carries TRBV3-1 (or the pseudogene TRBV3-2) and TRBJ2-3; D perhaps matches TRBD2 (5 bases). The source of this sequence is a man younger than 35 in good health. The sequencing sample was made of blood. The CDR3 DNA sequence: TGTGCCAGCAGCCAAGATCGACGAGGGAGCACAGATACGCAGTATTTT. Its translation is CASSQDRRGSTDTQYF.